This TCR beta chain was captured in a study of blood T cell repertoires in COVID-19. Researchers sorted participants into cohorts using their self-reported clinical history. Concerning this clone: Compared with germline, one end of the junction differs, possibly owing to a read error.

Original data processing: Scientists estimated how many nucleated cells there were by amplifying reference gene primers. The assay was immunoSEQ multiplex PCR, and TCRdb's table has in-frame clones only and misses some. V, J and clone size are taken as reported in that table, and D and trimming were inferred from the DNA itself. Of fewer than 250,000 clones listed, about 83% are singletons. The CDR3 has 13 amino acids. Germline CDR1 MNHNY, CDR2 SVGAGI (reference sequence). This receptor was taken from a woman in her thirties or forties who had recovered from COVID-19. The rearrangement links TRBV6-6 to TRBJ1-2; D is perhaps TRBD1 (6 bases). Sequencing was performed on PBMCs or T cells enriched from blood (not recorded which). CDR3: CASSPRGAFQNFF. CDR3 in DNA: TGTGCCAGCAGTCCACGGGGGGCCTTTCAGAACTTCTTC.